One sample yielded the 30 T cell receptor beta chains listed below, sequenced in a study of blood T cell repertoires in COVID-19. Data came from immunoSEQ multiplex PCR; TCRdb stores just in-frame clones and leaves some out. The sample lists about 210,000 clones; roughly 86% were seen once. The material sequenced was peripheral blood. The receptors were gathered from a woman aged 40-49 years with acute or convalescent COVID-19.

The J gene is TRBJ2-2, the V gene TRBV5-4; 8 bases fit TRBD1. Germline V gene sequence: CDR1 SGHNT, CDR2 YYREEE (reference sequence). CDR3 size: 17 residues. V lost 4 bases and J lost 1; bases outside the gene matches: 9. CDR3: CASSRIGQGGNTGELFF. The DNA for the CDR3 is TGTGCCAGCAGCCGCATCGGACAGGGAGGGAACACCGGGGAGCTGTTTTTT.

This chain joins TRBV14 and TRBJ2-2; no firm D call. The CDR3 is made up of 17 amino acids. V shed 11 bases and J shed 6 bases, with 28 bases lying between them. The germline V gene has CDR1 SGHDN and CDR2 FVKESK. CDR3 sequence: CAPRPGEVSVRPGELFF. The CDR3 DNA reads TGTGCCCCACGGCCAGGCGAAGTAAGTGTCCGCCCCGGGGAGCTGTTTTTT.

In this sample, this clone turned up once. The gene calls are TRBV6-5 and TRBJ2-7, with D possibly TRBD2 on 7 matching bases. V was clipped by 2 bases and J by 3 bases, with 11 bases between them. The length of the CDR3 is 14 residues. Germline CDR1 reads MNHEY; CDR2 reads SVGAGI. The CDR3 protein is CASSYGGGLYEQYF. The CDR3 nucleotides are TGTGCCAGCAGTTACGGGGGGGGCCTCTACGAGCAGTACTTC.

The chain recombines TRBV19 with TRBJ2-7, with a possible D match to TRBD1 (5 bases). V was trimmed by 10 bases and J by 4 bases, leaving 14 bases between them. The CDR3 sequence is 12 residues long. Germline V lookup: CDR1 LNHDA, CDR2 SQIVND (reference sequence). The CDR3 protein is CATSGKGYEQYF. In DNA form, the CDR3 reads TGTGCCACATCAGGGAAAGGGTACGAGCAGTACTTC.

The chain couples TRBV19 to TRBJ2-5; no firm D call. The CDR3 consists of 12 residues. Trimming shortened V by 5 bases and J by 2 bases, and 6 bases separated the two germline ends. Germline V gene sequence: CDR1 LNHDA, CDR2 SQIVND (reference sequence). The CDR3 sequence: CASSRDQETQYF. The CDR3 region has the DNA TGTGCCAGTAGTCGAGATCAAGAGACCCAGTACTTC.

V and J are TRBV29-1 and TRBJ2-7, with D maybe TRBD1 (5 bases). The V and J ends lost 4 bases and 3 bases respectively, with 13 bases between them. The CDR3 length is 13 residues. The V gene's germline CDR1 is SQVTM and CDR2 ANQGSEA. The CDR3: CSVGETESYEQYF. In DNA form, the CDR3 reads TGCAGCGTTGGCGAGACAGAGAGCTACGAGCAGTACTTC.

V gene TRBV3-1 (or the pseudogene TRBV3-2) combines with J gene TRBJ2-6; 8 positions agree with TRBD2. Losses at the gene ends were 0 bases for V and 4 bases for J; bases not matched to a gene: 17. Germline V gene sequence: CDR1 LGHDT, CDR2 YNNKEL (reference sequence). The CDR3 totals 21 residues. CDR3 DNA: TGTGCCAGCAGCCAAGAACGGGGGGGACACAGTAGGGTTACAGGGGCCAACGTCCTGACTTTC. Protein product: CASSQERGGHSRVTGANVLTF.

The V gene is TRBV19, the J gene TRBJ2-1, with D tentatively TRBD1 (5 bases). V lost 4 bases to trimming and J lost 6 bases, with 19 bases between them. The CDR3 extends over 16 amino acids. Germline lookup yields CDR1 LNHDA and CDR2 SQIVND (reference sequence). The CDR3 sequence: CASSKGSPRLGNEQFF. The CDR3 DNA is TGTGCCAGTAGTAAGGGGTCCCCCCGTTTGGGCAATGAGCAGTTCTTC.

The rearrangement uses TRBV27 and TRBJ2-5, with a possible D match to TRBD2 (5 bases). CDR1 MNHEY and CDR2 SMNVEV come from the germline V gene (reference sequence). The CDR3 spans 14 residues. V was trimmed by 0 bases and J by 4 bases, leaving 9 bases between them. CDR3 DNA: TGTGCCAGCAGTTTATCACCTAGCCCAGAGACCCAGTACTTC. Its translation: CASSLSPSPETQYF.

The chain couples TRBV18 to TRBJ1-2; D perhaps matches TRBD1 (5 bases). CDR1 is KGHSH, CDR2 LQKENI, per germline. V was clipped by 6 bases and J by 3 bases, with 14 bases between them. The CDR3 runs 14 residues. The CDR3 DNA follows: TGTGCCAGCTCGCCGGTCCGGGGGGACTATGGCTACACCTTC. It yields the protein CASSPVRGDYGYTF.

V gene TRBV21-1 combines with J gene TRBJ2-3; the table's D gene call, TRBD2, was not cross checked with the DNA. TRBV21-1 is reported as a pseudogene. The CDR3 is 18 residues long. The CDR3 region is CASSTNPLAGLPTDTQYF. In DNA form, the CDR3 reads TGTGCCAGCAGCACGAACCCATTAGCGGGACTCCCCACAGATACGCAGTATTTT.

V and J are TRBV5-1 and TRBJ1-1; possibly TRBD1 for D (6 bases). Germline CDR1 and CDR2: SGHRS and YFSETQ. The CDR3 totals 14 residues. Trimming cost V 3 bases and J 0 bases, with 9 bases left between them. The DNA of the CDR3 is TGCGCCAGCAGCTCAGGACAGTTGAACACTGAAGCTTTCTTT. This sequence encodes CASSSGQLNTEAFF.

This clone was recorded only once. This specimen includes other DNA sequences encoding the same CDR3. This chain connects TRBV7-2 to TRBJ2-5, with 10 bases that match TRBD2. V shed 1 base, J shed 1 base, and the junction held 3 bases outside the gene matches. This CDR3 is built from 16 residues. From germline, CDR1 is SGHTA and CDR2 FQGNSA. CDR3 sequence (DNA): TGTGCCAGCAGCTTAGGGGCTAGCGGGGGCCAAGAGACCCAGTACTTC. Translating it yields CASSLGASGGQETQYF. The complete variable domain, with remaining parts taken from reference TRBV7-2 and TRBJ2-5, reads GAGVSQSPSNKVTEKGKDVELRCDPISGHTALYWYRQSLGQGLEFLIYFQGNSAPDKSGLPSDRFSAERTGGSVSTLTIQRTQQEDSAVYLCASSLGASGGQETQYFGPGTRLLVL.

This chain connects TRBV3-1 (or the pseudogene TRBV3-2) to TRBJ2-7; unclear D gene. Trimming cost V 4 bases and J 5 bases, with 6 bases left between them. Per the germline V gene, CDR1 is LGHDT and CDR2 is YNNKEL (reference sequence). The CDR3 loop spans 11 amino acids. The CDR3 here is CASSLADEQYF. Written as DNA, the CDR3 is TGTGCCAGCAGCCTTGCGGACGAGCAGTACTTC.

This chain joins TRBV7-2 and TRBJ1-5; tentatively, D is TRBD1 (6 bases). V lost 2 bases and J lost 7, with 21 bases in between. The CDR3 extends over 17 amino acids. In germline, CDR1 is SGHTA, CDR2 FQGNSA. Here the CDR3 reads CASSLFGGRVFRQPQHF. DNA of the CDR3: TGTGCCAGCAGCTTATTCGGGGGGCGGGTTTTTCGGCAGCCCCAGCATTTT. The whole variable domain, filled in from reference TRBV7-2 and TRBJ1-5, reads GAGVSQSPSNKVTEKGKDVELRCDPISGHTALYWYRQSLGQGLEFLIYFQGNSAPDKSGLPSDRFSAERTGGSVSTLTIQRTQQEDSAVYLCASSLFGGRVFRQPQHFGDGTRLSIL.

The chain carries TRBV12-5 and TRBJ1-2; D call uncertain. This CDR3 comprises 13 residues. Germline-derived CDR1 and CDR2 are LGHNT and FRNRAP. The V and J ends lost 2 bases and 4 bases respectively, with 8 bases between them. The CDR3 DNA reads as TGTGCTAGTGGTTTGAGAGGAGTCTATGGCTACACCTTC. This gives the protein CASGLRGVYGYTF. Using reference TRBV12-5 and TRBJ1-2 for the parts outside the CDR3, the full variable domain is DARVTQTPRHKVTEMGQEVTMRCQPILGHNTVFWYRQTMMQGLELLAYFRNRAPLDDSGMPKDRFSAEMPDATLATLKIQPSEPRDSAVYFCASGLRGVYGYTFGSGTRLTVV.

The chain employs TRBV7-8 and TRBJ2-7; 9 nucleotides match TRBD1. The CDR3 is made up of 14 amino acids. From germline, CDR1 is SGHVS and CDR2 FQNEAQ. After removal of 6 bases from V and 3 bases from J, the junction contained 6 bases not matched to a gene. This chain's CDR3 is CASSRPGQGYEQYF. The DNA for the CDR3 is TGTGCCAGCAGTCGTCCGGGACAGGGCTACGAGCAGTACTTC.

This chain joins TRBV28 and TRBJ2-3, with 14 bases aligning to TRBD2. V shed 6 bases and J 0 bases; nucleotides not matched to a gene: 8. Germline V gene data show CDR1 as MDHEN and CDR2 as SYDVKM. The CDR3 has 18 amino acids. The CDR3 region is CASSGGTSGSGSTDTQYF. The CDR3 DNA is TGTGCCAGCAGCGGGGGGACTAGCGGGAGTGGGAGCACAGATACGCAGTATTTT. Combining the CDR3 with reference TRBV28 and TRBJ2-3 gives the whole variable domain DVKVTQSSRYLVKRTGEKVFLECVQDMDHENMFWYRQDPGLGLRLIYFSYDVKMKEKGDIPEGYSVSREKKERFSLILESASTNQTSMYLCASSGGTSGSGSTDTQYFGPGTRLTVL.

This sequence joins TRBV14 and TRBJ1-6, with D perhaps TRBD1 (6 bases). Looked up from germline, CDR1 is SGHDN and CDR2 is FVKESK. CDR3 length equals 14 residues. V was pared by 4 bases and J by 5 bases, with 9 bases between. The CDR3 spells CASSPRGHNSPLHF. The CDR3 DNA follows: TGTGCCAGCAGCCCCAGGGGTCATAATTCACCCCTCCACTTT.

The V gene is TRBV15, the J gene TRBJ2-5; D is unclear. With 5 bases removed from V and 5 bases from J, the gap between germline ends came to 15 bases. Germline V gene data show CDR1 as LNHNV and CDR2 as YYDKDF (reference sequence). CDR3 length: 14 amino acids. The CDR3 nucleotides are TGTGCCACCAGCTATCCCCTCTCCCGTGAGACCCAGTACTTC. It yields the protein CATSYPLSRETQYF.

V is TRBV19 and J is TRBJ1-4; the match to TRBD1 covers 7 bases. In germline, CDR1 is LNHDA, CDR2 SQIVND (reference sequence). The length of the CDR3 is 14 residues. The ends lost 5 bases at V and 8 bases at J; junction bases unmatched: 8. In DNA form, the CDR3 reads TGTGCCAGTAGTCCCGACAGGGATGGGGAAAAACTGTTTTTT. It is translated as CASSPDRDGEKLFF.

This chain connects TRBV28 to TRBJ1-1; no clear D. Trimming stripped 6 bases from V and 4 bases from J, with 15 bases between. The CDR3 runs to 14 residues. Germline CDR1 is MDHEN and CDR2 is SYDVKM. This CDR3 reads CASRPPGVSTEAFF. CDR3 nucleotides: TGTGCCAGCAGACCCCCCGGGGTGAGCACTGAAGCTTTCTTT.

V is TRBV7-9 and J is TRBJ1-2; 8 positions match TRBD1. CDR3 length: 13 amino acids. V dropped 8 bases and J dropped 5; count of bases not matched to a gene: 7. Germline V gives CDR1 SEHNR, CDR2 FQNEAQ (reference sequence). The CDR3 is CASLPQGAYGYTF. The CDR3 nucleotides read TGTGCCAGCCTTCCTCAGGGGGCGTATGGCTACACCTTC.

The genes are TRBV6-2 or TRBV6-3 and TRBJ2-5, with TRBD2 matching over 8 bases. Germline assignment: CDR1 MNHEY and CDR2 SVGEGT. The CDR3 runs 17 residues. V trimming: 4 bases; J trimming: 3 bases; junction bases outside the gene matches: 13. The CDR3 sequence is CASSFERAGDGEETQYF. CDR3 nucleotides: TGTGCCAGCAGTTTTGAACGAGCGGGAGACGGGGAAGAGACCCAGTACTTC.

The V gene is TRBV5-1, the J gene TRBJ2-3; tentative D call: TRBD2 (7 bases). Germline-derived CDR1 and CDR2 are SGHRS and YFSETQ. V gave up 4 bases and J gave up 8 bases, with 17 bases separating them. The CDR3 runs 14 residues. The CDR3 spells CASSQSGDKTTQYF. The CDR3 nucleotides are TGCGCCAGCAGCCAGAGCGGGGACAAAACTACGCAGTATTTT.

The rearrangement uses TRBV3-1 (or the pseudogene TRBV3-2) and TRBJ2-4, with 11 bases lining up with TRBD1. This CDR3 is 19 amino acids long. Germline trimming cut 4 bases from V and 0 bases from J; bases unmatched to any gene: 11. Germline CDR1 reads LGHDT; CDR2 reads YNNKEL (reference sequence). The CDR3 loop is CASSPLDRGPLLAKNIQYF. Written as DNA, the CDR3 is TGTGCCAGCAGCCCGCTGGACAGGGGGCCTCTACTAGCCAAAAACATTCAGTACTTC.

The J gene is TRBJ2-1, the V gene TRBV27; TRBD2 might be the D (7 bases). Germline-derived CDR1 and CDR2 are MNHEY and SMNVEV (reference sequence). Trimming removed 3 bases from V and 7 bases from J, with 13 bases in between. The CDR3 sequence is 14 residues long. The CDR3 reads CASSFRGGWNEQFF. The DNA for the CDR3 is TGTGCCAGCAGTTTTAGGGGGGGGTGGAATGAGCAGTTCTTC.

This chain uses TRBV5-4 with TRBJ2-2, with D unclear. The CDR3 extends over 14 amino acids. V lost 0 bases and J lost 4, with 7 bases in between. Germline V gives CDR1 SGHNT, CDR2 YYREEE (reference sequence). This chain's CDR3 is CASSLERSTGELFF. For the CDR3, the DNA is TGTGCCAGCAGCTTGGAACGGAGCACCGGGGAGCTGTTTTTT.

This chain joins TRBV7-3 and TRBJ2-7; possibly TRBD2 for D (6 bases). Looked up from germline, CDR1 is SGHTA and CDR2 is FQGTGA. There are 15 residues in the CDR3. V was trimmed by 5 bases and J by 4 bases, leaving 18 bases between them. In DNA, the CDR3 is TGTGCCAGCAGCGACCCCGGGAGATCCCCTTACGAGCAGTACTTC. Translated: CASSDPGRSPYEQYF.

The rearrangement links TRBV5-4 to TRBJ1-6, with D possibly matching TRBD1 (6 bases). Germline values: CDR1 SGHNT, CDR2 YYREEE (reference sequence). This CDR3 spans 15 amino acids. Between the trimmed V and J ends, which lost 4 bases and 5 bases, there was a span of 13 bases. The CDR3 protein is CASSQVQGNNSPLHF. As DNA, the CDR3 is TGTGCCAGCAGCCAAGTACAGGGTAATAATTCACCCCTCCACTTT.